This T cell receptor (beta chain) was sequenced during a study of blood T cell repertoires in COVID-19. At the level of the study: Both acute and convalescent COVID-19 samples were obtained from the United States, Italy and Spain.

The V gene's germline CDR1 is SGHAT and CDR2 FQNNGV. The CDR3 length is 16 residues. V was pared by 3 bases and J by 0 bases, with 15 bases between. Study processing details: Estimation of nucleated cell counts relied on the amplification of reference gene primers. Assay used: immunoSEQ multiplex PCR; TCRdb lists only in-frame clones, some missing. That table supplies the V and J calls and clone size; D and trimming were determined from the DNA. The profile shows roughly 53,000 clones, about 76% of them singletons. Sequencing used peripheral blood. This chain uses TRBV11-2 with TRBJ2-7; D may be TRBD1 (5 bases). This TCR was sampled from a man in his fifties or sixties with active or convalescent COVID-19. Here the CDR3 reads CASSFSIGASSYEQYF. Written as DNA, the CDR3 is TGTGCCAGCAGCTTTTCAATTGGGGCTAGCTCCTACGAGCAGTACTTC. The full variable domain, rest sourced from reference TRBV11-2 and TRBJ2-7, is EAGVAQSPRYKIIEKRQSVAFWCNPISGHATLYWYQQILGQGPKLLIQFQNNGVVDDSQLPKDRFSAERLKGVDSTLKIQPAKLEDSAVYLCASSFSIGASSYEQYFGPGTRLTVT.